Each of the 29 T cell receptor beta chains below was sequenced from the same sample in a study of T cell clonality in common variable immunodeficiency. Study-wide results and caveats: Common variable immunodeficiency TCR beta sequences reportedly had fewer deletions and N-nucleotide insertions.

These receptors are not linked to any known antigen. Sequencing was performed with immunoSEQ multiplex PCR; in TCRdb, only in-frame clones are kept and a portion is missing. Recorded here are some 2,500 clones, with no singletons, and the ten leading clones hold 11%. Specimen: peripheral blood mononuclear cells. The source is a human donor with common variable immunodeficiency.

This clone is deemed medium-sized. Read coverage stops 3 residues before the CDR3 terminus; the germline J gene supplies the remainder. V usage is TRBV29-1 and J usage is TRBJ2-2, with D maybe TRBD1 (6 bases). This CDR3 is 13 amino acids long. Trimming took off 7 bases at V and 4 bases at J, with 13 bases between the two ends. In germline, CDR1 is SQVTM, CDR2 ANQGSEA. The CDR3 is CSAGTHPTGELFF. CDR3 DNA, as far as it was read: TGCAGCGCAGGGACACATCCCACCGGGGAG.

The sample holds many counts of this clone. Read coverage stops 3 residues before the CDR3 terminus; the germline J gene supplies the remainder. The J gene is TRBJ2-1, the V gene TRBV5-4, with D tentatively TRBD2 (6 bases). The V end was cut by 6 bases, the J end by 1 base, with 8 bases between. Per germline, CDR1 SGHNT and CDR2 YYREEE (reference sequence). The CDR3 has 13 amino acids. Here the CDR3 reads CASTGGSYNEQFF. The CDR3 bases that were read are TGTGCCAGCACCGGAGGGTCCTACAATGAG.

Relative to its sample, this clone is medium-sized (0.01 to 0.1%). The CDR3 end is not reached by the read, which stops 3 residues before it; the germline J gene fills it in. The rearrangement links TRBV6-1 to TRBJ2-2, with 8 bases matching TRBD2. The germline V gene has CDR1 MNHNS and CDR2 SASEGT. V was clipped by 1 base and J by 6 bases; unmatched bases: 10. This CDR3 spans 17 amino acids. Incomplete CDR3 DNA: TGTGCCAGCAGTGAAGACGACGGGGGGGGGCCCTCCGGGGAG. Protein sequence: CASSEDDGGGPSGE. The full CDR3 protein is CASSEDDGGGPSGELFF.

By sample fraction, this clone is medium-sized. The read gets to within 3 residues of the CDR3 end, and the germline J gene fills in the rest. This CDR3 is also generated by other DNA sequences in the sample. The V and J genes are TRBV7-9 and TRBJ1-2; D is perhaps TRBD1 (5 bases). CDR1 is SEHNR and CDR2 is FQNEAQ in the germline V gene (reference sequence). CDR3 length: 13 residues. With 5 bases removed from V and 2 bases from J, the gap between germline ends came to 9 bases. The CDR3 DNA, read in part, is TGTGCCAGCAGCCAGGGCCAGAACTATGGC. Protein sequence: CASSQGQNYG. In full, the CDR3 is CASSQGQNYGYTF.

In its sample, this clone was seen many times. The part of the CDR3 DNA that was read is TGTGCCAGCAGCCCCGGACAGTCCAACGAG. This encodes CASSPGQSNE. The whole CDR3 sequence reads CASSPGQSNEQYF. The chain joins TRBV7-6 to TRBJ2-7; tentatively, D is TRBD1 (6 bases). The read comes to an end 3 residues before the CDR3 does, leaving the germline J gene to fill in the end. The CDR3 contains 13 residues. Germline V gene data show CDR1 as SGHVS and CDR2 as FNYEAQ. Trimming left V 5 bases short and J 5 bases short, with 13 bases between.

This clone was seen a few times. The CDR3 end falls 3 residues outside the read, so it is completed with the germline J gene. The chain has TRBV11-2 and TRBJ2-3; 7 bases align to TRBD1. Germline CDR1 reads SGHAT; CDR2 reads FQNNGV. CDR3 length equals 11 residues. The sequenced part of the CDR3 DNA is TGTGCCAGCAGCTCCACAGGGGCG. It is translated as CASSSTGA. The CDR3 in its entirety is CASSSTGAQYF.

Within the sample, this clone is medium-sized. The CDR3 extends 3 residues past the end of the read, so its final part is completed from the germline J gene. The rearrangement uses TRBV5-4 and TRBJ2-1; D not certain. V was shortened by 0 bases and J by 3 bases, with 13 bases between the two germline ends. This CDR3 has 16 amino acids. CDR1 is SGHNT and CDR2 is YYREEE in the germline V gene (reference sequence). CDR3 loop: CASSLGAESYYNEQFF. CDR3 bases read: TGTGCCAGCAGCTTGGGGGCAGAAAGTTACTACAATGAG.

Many counts were recorded for this clone. The read gets to within 3 residues of the CDR3 end, and the germline J gene fills in the rest. The chain carries TRBV12-3 or TRBV12-4 and TRBJ1-1; TRBD1 matches at 7 bases. The CDR3 is 17 residues long. V was pared by 4 bases and J by 5 bases, with 16 bases of the junction left unmatched. CDR3 DNA, as far as it was read: TGTGCCAGCAGTTGGCCCGGGGGAAAGACAGGGAAGACTGAA. This gives the protein CASSWPGGKTGKTE. The CDR3 in its entirety is CASSWPGGKTGKTEAFF.

Concerning this clone itself: The CDR3 end falls 3 residues outside the read, so it is completed with the germline J gene. The gene calls are TRBV2 and TRBJ1-2; D is possibly TRBD1 (6 bases). V was cut by 6 bases and J by 0 bases, with 11 bases left in between. This CDR3 is 14 amino acids long. The germline CDR1 and CDR2 sequences are SNHLY and FYNNEI. CDR3 DNA (partial): TGTGCCAGCAGGAGGGGGGGAACTAACTATGGC. It codes for CASRRGGTNYG. The complete CDR3 protein is CASRRGGTNYGYTF.

This clone has only a few counts. The sequence runs out 3 residues before the end of the CDR3; the remainder is reconstructed from the germline J gene. The V call is TRBV7-9, the J call TRBJ2-5, with a possible D match to TRBD1 (6 bases). Trimming cost V 5 bases and J 5 bases, with 15 bases left between them. The germline V gene has CDR1 SEHNR and CDR2 FQNEAQ (reference sequence). The CDR3 extends over 14 amino acids. CDR3 sequence reads: CASSTTGMWETQYF. CDR3 bases read: TGTGCCAGCAGCACTACAGGGATGTGGGAGACC. Based on the CDR3 plus reference TRBV7-9 and TRBJ2-5, the full variable domain is DTGVSQNPRHKITKRGQNVTFRCDPISEHNRLYWYRQTLGQGPEFLTYFQNEAQLEKSRLLSDRFSAERPKGSFSTLEIQRTEQGDSAMYLCASSTTGMWETQYFGPGTRLLVL.

This clone was recorded at least ten times. The CDR3 goes on 3 residues after the read ends, and that part is filled in from the germline J gene. The chain is built from TRBV12-3 or TRBV12-4 and TRBJ2-7; D not certain. CDR3 size: 13 residues. The V end was cut by 8 bases, the J end by 1 base, with 12 bases between. CDR3 sequence: CASRSEVSYEQYF. The sequenced part of the CDR3 DNA is TGTGCCAGCCGTTCTGAGGTTTCCTACGAG.

This clone was counted ten times or more. The read finishes 3 residues shy of the CDR3 end, and the germline J gene is used to complete it. The chain carries TRBV9 and TRBJ2-1; D may be TRBD1 or TRBD2 (5 bases each). The CDR3 consists of 17 residues. The germline CDR1 and CDR2 sequences are SGDLS and YYNGEE. Trimming pared 4 bases from V and 0 bases from J, leaving 17 bases between. Here the CDR3 reads CASSRIRGASSYNEQFF. Incomplete CDR3 DNA: TGTGCCAGCAGCCGAATTAGGGGAGCGAGCTCCTACAATGAG.

This clone is termed medium-sized. The read ends 3 residues early relative to the CDR3; the germline J gene fills the gap. The chain couples TRBV19 to TRBJ1-4; D is possibly TRBD1 (5 bases). The CDR3 contains 13 residues. Trimming shortened V by 7 bases and J by 3 bases, and 9 bases separated the two germline ends. CDR1 LNHDA and CDR2 SQIVND come from the germline V gene (reference sequence). CDR3 residues: CASNFRANEKLFF. The DNA read from the CDR3 is TGTGCCAGTAACTTCAGGGCTAATGAAAAA.

This clone has a handful of counts. Sequencing ends 3 residues short of the CDR3 end; the germline J gene provides the rest. The chain uses TRBV5-6 and TRBJ2-2; D gene ambiguous. V shed 0 bases and J shed 6 bases, with 6 bases lying between them. Germline values: CDR1 SGHDT, CDR2 YYEEEE. This CDR3 spans 13 amino acids. The chain's CDR3 is CASSLVPAGELFF. The sequenced part of the CDR3 DNA is TGTGCCAGCAGCTTGGTACCGGCCGGGGAG.

This clone was observed many times. The read stops 3 residues short of the end of the CDR3; the missing end is completed from the germline J gene. This chain links TRBV20-1 with TRBJ2-5; 9 bases align to TRBD2. Germline V gene data show CDR1 as DFQATT and CDR2 as SNEGSKA (reference sequence). V gave up 6 bases and J gave up 2 bases; unmatched junction bases: 13. The CDR3 is 16 residues long. CDR3 protein: CSAQRITSGRQETQYF. CDR3 DNA (partial): TGCAGTGCCCAGAGAATCACTAGCGGGCGGCAAGAGACC.

This clone ranks as medium-sized. The missing CDR3 end, 3 residues past where the read stops, is filled in from the germline J gene. The genes are TRBV5-5 and TRBJ2-7; D remains ambiguous. Trimming left V 2 bases short and J 3 bases short, with 9 bases between. The CDR3 is 13 amino acids. Per the germline V gene, CDR1 is SGHKS and CDR2 is YYEKEE (reference sequence). Here the CDR3 reads CASSFGLDYEQYF. The DNA read from the CDR3 is TGTGCCAGCAGCTTCGGTCTAGACTACGAG. Drawing the rest from reference TRBV5-5 and TRBJ2-7, the complete variable domain is DAGVTQSPTHLIKTRGQQVTLRCSPISGHKSVSWYQQVLGQGPQFIFQYYEKEERGRGNFPDRFSARQFPNYSSELNVNALLLGDSALYLCASSFGLDYEQYFGPGTRLTVT.

By sample share, this clone is medium-sized (0.01 to 0.1%). The read falls 3 residues short of the CDR3 end, and the missing part is taken from the germline J gene. The chain employs TRBV5-4 and TRBJ2-1; 9 positions agree with TRBD1. Germline CDR1 and CDR2: SGHNT and YYREEE (reference sequence). This CDR3 spans 15 amino acids. Trimming at V came to 5 bases and at J to 5 bases, leaving 8 bases not matched to a gene. This CDR3 reads CASRLDRGNNNEQFF. Incomplete CDR3 DNA: TGTGCCAGCAGGCTAGACAGGGGGAATAACAATGAG.

This clone has ten or more counts. Read data end 3 residues before the CDR3 end; the end is taken from the germline J gene. This chain joins TRBV2 and TRBJ1-2; D is unclear. The CDR3 has 13 residues. Germline V gene lookup returns CDR1 SNHLY and CDR2 FYNNEI. The ends were cut back, 5 bases at V and 6 bases at J, with 13 bases in the middle. The CDR3 DNA, read in part, is TGTGCCAGCAGTAACCCCGAACGGGATGGC. Amino acids: CASSNPERDG. The entire CDR3 reads CASSNPERDGYTF. Based on the CDR3 plus reference TRBV2 and TRBJ1-2, the full variable domain is EPEVTQTPSHQVTQMGQEVILRCVPISNHLYFYWYRQILGQKVEFLVSFYNNEISEKSEIFDDQFSVERPDGSNFTLKIRSTKLEDSAMYFCASSNPERDGYTFGSGTRLTVV.

By share of the sample, this clone is medium-sized. The sequence runs out 3 residues before the end of the CDR3; the remainder is reconstructed from the germline J gene. The chain links TRBV7-9 to TRBJ2-7; no clear D. V was pared by 5 bases and J by 0 bases, with 8 bases between. The CDR3 extends over 13 amino acids. Germline-derived CDR1 and CDR2 are SEHNR and FQNEAQ (reference sequence). The part of the CDR3 DNA that was read is TGTGCCAGCAGCGGGCAGGCCTCCTACGAG. It yields the protein CASSGQASYE. The entire CDR3 protein is CASSGQASYEQYF.

Ten or more counts support this clone. CDR3 DNA, as far as it was read: TGTGCCAGCAGCGCCTCCGCGGCCAATGAG. Protein: CASSASAANE. The CDR3 reads in full as CASSASAANEQFF. The rearrangement joins TRBV9 to TRBJ2-1; D not resolved. With the read ending 3 residues before the CDR3 end, the germline J gene is used to fill in that end. Deletions cut 3 bases from V and 6 bases from J, with 10 bases between. Germline CDR1 reads SGDLS; CDR2 reads YYNGEE. CDR3 length: 13 residues.

This clone is termed medium-sized. The CDR3 end falls 3 residues outside the read, so it is completed with the germline J gene. V gene TRBV6-1 combines with J gene TRBJ2-5; perhaps D is TRBD1 or TRBD2 (7 bases each). Trimming took off 3 bases at V and 4 bases at J, with 15 bases between the two ends. Germline V lookup: CDR1 MNHNS, CDR2 SASEGT. This CDR3 has 15 residues. CDR3 DNA (partial): TGTGCCAGCAGTGACGGGACAGCGGGACGAGAGACC. Translation gives CASSDGTAGRET. The full CDR3 sequence reads CASSDGTAGRETQYF.

By sample fraction, this clone is medium-sized. CDR3 sequence reads: CASSLTASNQPQHF. The sequenced part of the CDR3 DNA is TGTGCCAGCAGTTTGACAGCTAGCAATCAGCCC. This chain connects TRBV12-3 or TRBV12-4 to TRBJ1-5; a possible D gene is TRBD1 (5 bases). The DNA ends 3 residues before the CDR3 does, and the rest of the CDR3 is filled in from the germline J gene. Between the trimmed V and J ends, which lost 3 bases and 0 bases, there was a span of 6 bases. The CDR3 has 14 residues.

Judged by abundance, this clone is medium-sized. The read stops 3 residues short of the end of the CDR3; the missing end is completed from the germline J gene. This chain uses TRBV4-1 with TRBJ1-1, with a weak D call TRBD1 (6 bases). V lost 0 bases, J lost 3 bases, and 14 bases lay in between. This CDR3 comprises 16 residues. Germline V CDR1 and CDR2: MGHRA, YSYEKL. Here the CDR3 reads CASSQEQGRMYTEAFF. The sequenced part of the CDR3 DNA is TGCGCCAGCAGCCAAGAACAGGGAAGAATGTACACTGAA.

This clone was observed a few times. Sequencing ends 3 residues short of the CDR3 end; the germline J gene provides the rest. The J gene is TRBJ2-5, the V gene TRBV19, with TRBD1 identical over 10 bases. V dropped 6 bases and J dropped 5; count of bases not matched to a gene: 3. The germline V gene encodes CDR1 LNHDA and CDR2 SQIVND (reference sequence). The CDR3 is made up of 13 amino acids. The CDR3 sequence is CASRDRGQETQYF. CDR3 DNA (partial): TGTGCCAGTAGAGACAGGGGGCAGGAGACC.

This clone rates as medium-sized. The sequenced fragment ends 3 residues before the CDR3 boundary, so the rest is inferred from the germline J gene. The chain has TRBV6-4 and TRBJ1-1; D is possibly TRBD1 (5 bases). The CDR3 length is 13 residues. CDR1 MRHNA and CDR2 SNTAGT come from the germline V gene. Trimming removed 4 bases from V and 0 bases from J, with 6 bases in between. Partial CDR3 DNA: TGTGCCAGCAGTGGACAGATGAACACTGAA. As protein: CASSGQMNTE. The whole CDR3 protein reads CASSGQMNTEAFF.

This clone was seen repeatedly, ten times or more. The read stops 3 residues short of the end of the CDR3; the missing end is completed from the germline J gene. The chain joins TRBV7-6 to TRBJ2-1; D perhaps matches TRBD2 (5 bases). CDR3 length: 13 amino acids. The germline V gene encodes CDR1 SGHVS and CDR2 FNYEAQ. V was clipped by 1 base and J by 8 bases, with 9 bases between them. CDR3 DNA (partial): TGTGCCAGCAGCTTAGGGCGGGCGGATGAG. Residues: CASSLGRADE. In full, the CDR3 is CASSLGRADEQFF.

This clone is termed medium-sized. The read ends 3 residues before the CDR3 terminus; that terminus is restored from the germline J gene. The genes are TRBV9 and TRBJ2-3, with a weak D call TRBD1 (5 bases). Germline CDR1 reads SGDLS; CDR2 reads YYNGEE. CDR3 size: 16 residues. Trimming took off 3 bases at V and 5 bases at J, with 19 bases between the two ends. The CDR3: CASSAPAIGVLDTQYF. CDR3 DNA, as far as it was read: TGTGCCAGCAGCGCCCCGGCGATAGGGGTTTTAGATACG. Together with reference TRBV9 and TRBJ2-3, the CDR3 gives the full variable domain: DSGVTQTPKHLITATGQRVTLRCSPRSGDLSVYWYQQSLDQGLQFLIQYYNGEERAKGNILERFSAQQFPDLHSELNLSSLELGDSALYFCASSAPAIGVLDTQYFGPGTRLTVL.

This clone was found many times. The read falls 3 residues short of the CDR3 end, and the missing part is taken from the germline J gene. The chain carries TRBV3-1 (or the pseudogene TRBV3-2) and TRBJ1-4, with 7 bases fitting TRBD1. Germline trimming cut 4 bases from V and 0 bases from J; bases unmatched to any gene: 5. CDR1 is LGHDT and CDR2 is YNNKEL in the germline V gene (reference sequence). The CDR3 is 16 amino acids. The sequenced part of the CDR3 DNA is TGTGCCAGCAGCCGATGGGACAGCGCAACTAATGAAAAA. Protein product: CASSRWDSATNEK. The whole CDR3 sequence is CASSRWDSATNEKLFF.

By share, this clone ranks as medium-sized (0.01 to 0.1%). The read terminates 3 residues ahead of where the CDR3 ends, so the germline J gene completes it. The chain has TRBV6-1 and TRBJ2-1; 7 bases match TRBD2. The germline gives CDR1 MNHNS, CDR2 SASEGT. Germline trimming cut 0 bases from V and 4 bases from J; bases unmatched to any gene: 3. The CDR3 totals 15 residues. This CDR3 is CASSEAWGGYNEQFF. CDR3 DNA (partial): TGTGCCAGCAGTGAAGCCTGGGGGGGATACAATGAG.